This TCR beta chain was sequenced during a study of OX40 agonist ivuxolimab in advanced cancers. Overall study: An agonistic anti-OX40 (CD134) antibody, ivuxolimab, was used to treat the patients. Prior anti-PD-1, anti-PD-L1 or anti-CTLA-4 therapy was allowed; around 40% had some. Cohort: more than 75% men, mean age about 62, aged roughly 20 to 79.

V was cut by 8 bases and J by 0 bases, with 10 bases left in between. The CDR3 totals 13 residues. The germline gives CDR1 LGHNA, CDR2 YNFKEQ. In regard to this clone: Its antigen is still unknown.

The study, taken as a whole, reports: Expanded clones tended on average to be more numerous among CD8+ T cells than CD4+.

Assay used: immunoSEQ multiplex PCR; TCRdb lists only in-frame clones, some missing. This sample has 90,000 to 120,000 clones; approximately 89% occur once, and the top ten carry about 1.2%. The chain is built from TRBV4-2 and TRBJ1-1, with no clear D. The receptor comes from an adult with an advanced solid tumor such as melanoma, head and neck, liver or kidney cancer. Sample: CD4+ or CD8+ T cells sorted from blood, taken in a trial of the OX40 agonist ivuxolimab. As DNA, the CDR3 is TGTGCCAGCGCCACAAATCTGAACACTGAAGCTTTCTTT. Its protein product is CASATNLNTEAFF.